A single sample is the source of the 18 T cell receptor beta chains below, sequenced in a study of beta chain features in type 1 diabetes. The study, taken as a whole, reports: Type 1 diabetes patients showed a moderate but significant shortening of TCRB CDR3s in all four CD4+ subsets.

No antigen has been identified for these receptors. Every bit of the isolated RNA underwent reverse transcription, so sequencing read expressed TCRB transcripts. Profiled with immunoSEQ multiplex PCR; TCRdb holds only in-frame clones, not every one. The data hold under 250,000 clones, with about 15% observed a single time. Input material: naive CD4+ T cells from blood. These TCRs come from a man aged 25 to 45 with type 1 diabetes.

The CDR3 region is CASNSYGYTF. The CDR3 nucleotides read TGTGCCAGCAATAGCTATGGCTACACCTTC. The rearrangement joins TRBV6-6 to TRBJ1-2; D is uncertain. CDR1 and CDR2 (germline): MNHNY, SVGAGI (reference sequence). V was cut by 7 bases and J by 4 bases, with 4 bases left in between. CDR3 length equals 10 residues.

Only a few counts were recorded for this clone. This sequence joins TRBV2 and TRBJ2-1, with D possibly being TRBD2 (6 bases). V was pared by 6 bases and J by 4 bases, with 19 bases between. CDR1 and CDR2 from the germline V gene are SNHLY and FYNNEI. This CDR3 comprises 16 residues. The CDR3 bases are TGTGCCAGCAGCGTCCGAGGAGGGACGCTATACAATGAGCAGTTCTTC. Translated, it gives CASSVRGGTLYNEQFF.

This chain uses TRBV19 with TRBJ1-4; TRBD1 aligns across 8 bases. The CDR3 spans 14 residues. The V gene end was trimmed by 7 bases and the J gene end by 6 bases; junction bases not matched to a gene: 7. Germline V CDR1 and CDR2: LNHDA, SQIVND (reference sequence). The CDR3: CASTTGQGDEKLFF. Here the CDR3 DNA reads TGTGCCAGTACAACAGGACAGGGTGATGAAAAACTGTTTTTT.

The chain links TRBV29-1 to TRBJ2-1; TRBD2 aligns across 8 bases. The CDR3 runs 14 residues. CDR1 SQVTM and CDR2 ANQGSEA come from the germline V gene. Trimming at V came to 8 bases and at J to 1 base, leaving 7 bases not matched to a gene. The chain's CDR3 is CSTRAGESYNEQFF. The CDR3 DNA sequence: TGCAGCACCCGAGCGGGAGAGTCCTACAATGAGCAGTTCTTC.

CDR3 amino acids: CASREGIGATNEKLFF. The CDR3 DNA reads as TGCGCCAGCAGGGAGGGGATTGGGGCAACTAATGAAAAACTGTTTTTT. The V gene is TRBV4-1, the J gene TRBJ1-4; a weak D match, TRBD1 (5 bases). Germline V gene sequence: CDR1 MGHRA, CDR2 YSYEKL. Trimming left V 6 bases short and J 0 bases short, with 14 bases between. The length of the CDR3 is 16 residues.

This clone was picked up a small number of times. V is TRBV5-6 and J is TRBJ1-1, with D possibly matching TRBD1 (5 bases). Germline-derived CDR1 and CDR2 are SGHDT and YYEEEE. The V and J ends lost 4 bases and 1 base respectively, with 14 bases between them. The CDR3 has 15 residues. For the CDR3, the DNA is TGTGCCAGCAGCCGTTGGGGGGGTCGGAACACTGAAGCTTTCTTT. This gives the protein CASSRWGGRNTEAFF.

The V gene is TRBV6-5, the J gene TRBJ2-1, with D tentatively TRBD2 (5 bases). This CDR3 region has 12 residues. The germline V gene encodes CDR1 MNHEY and CDR2 SVGAGI. V was trimmed by 11 bases and J by 2 bases, leaving 10 bases between them. CDR3 DNA: TGTGCCGTCCGAGGGACCTACAATGAGCAGTTCTTC. It is translated as CAVRGTYNEQFF.

The chain uses TRBV30 and TRBJ2-4, with TRBD1 identical over 8 bases. This CDR3 region has 12 residues. J was trimmed by 15 bases and V by 2 bases; bases with no gene match: 9. Germline lookup yields CDR1 GTSNPN and CDR2 SVGIG (reference sequence). CDR3 in amino acids: CAWSTTGGSPYF. CDR3 in DNA: TGTGCCTGGAGTACAACAGGGGGATCTCCGTACTTC.

This clone appeared a few times. The CDR3 is CASSPEGANTQYF. The CDR3, as DNA: TGCGCCAGCAGCCCTGAGGGAGCGAATACGCAGTATTTT. The V gene is TRBV5-1, the J gene TRBJ2-3; D is perhaps TRBD2 (5 bases). This CDR3 region has 13 residues. The V end was cut by 4 bases, the J end by 7 bases, with 13 bases between. In germline, CDR1 is SGHRS, CDR2 YFSETQ.

The chain couples TRBV30 to TRBJ2-4; 8 bases align to TRBD1. V lost 2 bases, J lost 3 bases, and 12 bases stayed unmatched. The CDR3 sequence is 17 residues long. Germline assignment: CDR1 GTSNPN and CDR2 SVGIG (reference sequence). CDR3 region: CAWSRDEQGVRKNIQYF. CDR3 nucleotide sequence: TGTGCCTGGAGTCGGGACGAACAGGGGGTGCGCAAAAACATTCAGTACTTC.

CDR3 DNA sequence: TGTGCCAGCAGCTCCCCGGGTTCCAGCCGGGAGACCCAGTACTTC. Amino acid sequence: CASSSPGSSRETQYF. This rearrangement joins TRBV7-9 to TRBJ2-5; D unclear. CDR1 and CDR2 from the germline V gene are SEHNR and FQNEAQ (reference sequence). The CDR3 spans 15 residues. The V end lost 4 bases, the J end lost 5 bases, and 17 bases lay between the germline ends.

This clone has just a few counts. This chain links TRBV14 with TRBJ1-1; D uncertain. V was clipped by 4 bases and J by 0 bases, with 15 bases between them. The CDR3 consists of 16 residues. Germline V CDR1 and CDR2: SGHDN, FVKESK. CDR3 sequence reads: CASSPVWYGVNTEAFF. The CDR3 nucleotides read TGTGCCAGCAGCCCTGTTTGGTACGGGGTGAACACTGAAGCTTTCTTT.

V and J are TRBV18 and TRBJ2-7; D perhaps matches TRBD1 (6 bases). The CDR3 is 18 amino acids. CDR1 KGHSH and CDR2 LQKENI come from the germline V gene. Trimming removed 3 bases from V and 5 bases from J, with 26 bases in between. The CDR3 is CASSPLRRGGPNEDEQYF. CDR3 nucleotides: TGTGCCAGCTCACCCCTCCGCCGAGGGGGTCCAAACGAGGACGAGCAGTACTTC.

The chain uses TRBV29-1 and TRBJ1-1; maybe TRBD1 (6 bases). The V end was cut by 6 bases, the J end by 4 bases, with 15 bases between. This CDR3 is 13 amino acids long. CDR1 is SQVTM and CDR2 is ANQGSEA in the germline V gene. CDR3 nucleotide sequence: TGCAGCGTACAAGTCGTAGGGGGCACTGAAGCTTTCTTT. Encoded protein: CSVQVVGGTEAFF.

The V gene is TRBV4-2, the J gene TRBJ1-2; D not certain. CDR3 length: 16 amino acids. Germline V gives CDR1 LGHNA, CDR2 YNFKEQ. V was shortened by 1 base and J by 1 base, with 13 bases between the two germline ends. In nucleotides, the CDR3 is TGTGCCAGCAGCCAAGTTGGGGAGAATCTTAACTATGGCTACACCTTC. As protein: CASSQVGENLNYGYTF.

In this sample, this clone turned up a few times. The V and J genes are TRBV5-4 and TRBJ2-3; D unresolved. Germline V gene lookup returns CDR1 SGHNT and CDR2 YYREEE (reference sequence). Between the trimmed V and J ends, which lost 0 bases and 4 bases, there was a span of 6 bases. The CDR3 extends over 13 amino acids. This chain's CDR3 is CASSLDSPDTQYF. CDR3 coding DNA: TGTGCCAGCAGCTTGGACAGCCCAGATACGCAGTATTTT.

The gene calls are TRBV15 and TRBJ2-3, with TRBD2 identical over 9 bases. Germline CDR1 LNHNV, CDR2 YYDKDF (reference sequence). The CDR3 length is 14 residues. V was pared by 4 bases and J by 6 bases, with 5 bases of the junction left unmatched. The CDR3 region is CATSKGTSFDTQYF. The DNA of the CDR3 is TGTGCCACCAGCAAGGGGACTAGCTTCGATACGCAGTATTTT.

This clone was recorded a few times. The rearrangement links TRBV6-6 to TRBJ2-3; 8 bases agree with TRBD2. The ends lost 7 bases at V and 0 bases at J; junction bases unmatched: 6. Germline CDR1 and CDR2: MNHNY and SVGAGI (reference sequence). This CDR3 spans 15 amino acids. The CDR3 DNA sequence: TGTGCCAGCACCTTCCGCGGGGGGAGCACAGATACGCAGTATTTT. Amino acid sequence: CASTFRGGSTDTQYF.